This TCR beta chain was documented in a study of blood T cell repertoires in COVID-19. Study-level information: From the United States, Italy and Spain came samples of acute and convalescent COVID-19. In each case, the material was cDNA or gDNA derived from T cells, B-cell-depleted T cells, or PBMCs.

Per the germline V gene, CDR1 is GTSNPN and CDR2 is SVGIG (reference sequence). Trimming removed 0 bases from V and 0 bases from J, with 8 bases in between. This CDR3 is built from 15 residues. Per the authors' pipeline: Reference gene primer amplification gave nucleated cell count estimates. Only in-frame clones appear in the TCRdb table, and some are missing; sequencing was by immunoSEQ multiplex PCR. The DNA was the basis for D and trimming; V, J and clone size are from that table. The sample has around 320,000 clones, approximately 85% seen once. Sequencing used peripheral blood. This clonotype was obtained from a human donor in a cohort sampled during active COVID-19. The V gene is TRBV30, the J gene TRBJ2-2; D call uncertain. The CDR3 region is CAWSVETPNTGELFF. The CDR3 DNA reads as TGTGCCTGGAGTGTCGAGACACCGAACACCGGGGAGCTGTTTTTT.